These T cell receptor beta chains were read from a single sample in a study of blood T cell repertoires in COVID-19. This table comes from immunoSEQ multiplex PCR, and its TCRdb copy is limited to in-frame clones, with some not included. Here the sample spans about 260,000 clones, 85% to 90% being singletons. Sequencing was done on a sample of peripheral blood. These receptors came from a woman aged 40 to 50 with acute or convalescent COVID-19. Each CDR3 is given with its conserved first and last residue. The D gene is left open where the match is weak. Size values are once, few and many counts, or a class for expanded clones, and some rows have none.

-	TRBV6-5	TRBJ1-1	-	TGTGCCAGCAGTTACTCGGGCAGGAACACTGAAGCTTTCTTT	CASSYSGRNTEAFF
-	TRBV2	TRBJ2-3	once	TGTGCCAGCATTATTGGGACAAGATACACAGATACGCAGTATTTT	CASIIGTRYTDTQYF
TRBD2	TRBV12-5	TRBJ2-1	-	TGTGCTAGTGGTTCCCCGGGACTAGCGGGGCTCAGCTCCTACAATGAGCAGTTCTTC	CASGSPGLAGLSSYNEQFF
-	TRBV10-3	TRBJ1-2	once	TGTGCCATCAGTGAGGGGAGGGATAACTATGGCTACACCTTC	CAISEGRDNYGYTF
TRBD2	TRBV6-2/TRBV6-3	TRBJ2-3	-	TGTGCCAGCAGTCTCCAGAGGGGGCTAGCGGGGTCCACAGATACGCAGTATTTT	CASSLQRGLAGSTDTQYF
TRBD1	TRBV12-3/TRBV12-4	TRBJ1-2	-	TGTGCCAGCAGTCGACAGGGCCCGGAAGGCTACACCTTC	CASSRQGPEGYTF
TRBD1	TRBV19	TRBJ1-4	-	TGTGCCAGTAGTGACTCCGGGACAGGGAATGAAAAACTGTTTTTT	CASSDSGTGNEKLFF
-	TRBV5-1	TRBJ1-2	once	TGCGCCAGCAGCTTCTCAGGGGAAGTGAACTATGGCTACACCTTC	CASSFSGEVNYGYTF
-	TRBV18	TRBJ1-6	-	TGTGCCAGCTCACCCGAGGGTCCGAGCTCCTATAATTCACCCCTCCACTTT	CASSPEGPSSYNSPLHF
TRBD2	TRBV27	TRBJ2-3	-	TGTGCCAGCAGTTGGGGACTAGCGGGGGTTAGCACAGATACGCAGTATTTT	CASSWGLAGVSTDTQYF
TRBD2	TRBV14	TRBJ2-5	-	TGTGCCAGCAGCCAAGGGATTACGCTAGCGGGGATCCAAGAGACCCAGTACTTC	CASSQGITLAGIQETQYF
TRBD1	TRBV19	TRBJ1-2	-	TGTGCCAGTAGTATAGATTTGTGGGGCAGGGGGCAAGGCTACACCTTC	CASSIDLWGRGQGYTF
TRBD1	TRBV11-2	TRBJ1-6	-	TGTGCCAGCAGCTTTAACCCAGGGGGAAATTCACCCCTCCACTTT	CASSFNPGGNSPLHF
-	TRBV5-1	TRBJ2-3	-	TGCGCCAGCAGCTTGGTGGCGGCTAGCGCCACAGATACGCAGTATTTT	CASSLVAASATDTQYF
TRBD1	TRBV7-9	TRBJ2-3	-	TGTGCCAGCAGCCGAGATGGACAGGGGGGAGATACGCAGTATTTT	CASSRDGQGGDTQYF
-	TRBV5-6	TRBJ2-5	-	TGTGCCAGCAGCACGGACAGCCAAGAGACCCAGTACTTC	CASSTDSQETQYF
-	TRBV5-5	TRBJ1-3	-	TGTGCCAGCAGCTTAAGGACGCGGGACCCTGGAAACACCATATATTTT	CASSLRTRDPGNTIYF
-	TRBV19	TRBJ2-6	-	TGTGCCAGTAGCCCCATAGGACAAACCAGCTCTGGGGCCAACGTCCTGACTTTC	CASSPIGQTSSGANVLTF
-	TRBV2	TRBJ1-2	once	TGTGCCAGCAAGTCTCAATTACAGGGAGTTCTTTCTGGCTACACCTTC	CASKSQLQGVLSGYTF
-	TRBV7-2	TRBJ2-4	-	TGTGCCAGCAGCTTAGGGCTAAGATCGGGCATTCAGTACTTC	CASSLGLRSGIQYF
TRBD1	TRBV11-3	TRBJ2-2	-	TGTGCCAGCAGCAAGGGACAGTCCACCACCGGGGAGCTGTTTTTT	CASSKGQSTTGELFF
TRBD1	TRBV9	TRBJ1-5	-	TGTGCCAGCAGCGTAGGCCAGGGGGCTAGGGATCAGCCCCAGCATTTT	CASSVGQGARDQPQHF
-	TRBV13	TRBJ1-5	-	TGTGCCAGCAGCAGCAAGACTGGCAATCAGCCCCAGCATTTT	CASSSKTGNQPQHF
-	TRBV29-1	TRBJ2-5	-	TGCAGCGTTGAAGATCTTGGTGAGCAGGGGCTCTCCCAAGAGACCCAGTACTTC	CSVEDLGEQGLSQETQYF
-	TRBV5-1	TRBJ2-5	-	TGCGCCAGCAGCTTGGATCCGGCAACGTCGGGGGAGACCCAGTACTTC	CASSLDPATSGETQYF